The 16 T cell receptor beta chains below come from one sample, sequenced in a study of T-cell reconstitution after alpha-beta-depleted transplantation in children. Using unique molecular identifiers, the investigators prepared the TCRbeta library. TCRdb re-called the PCR reads through MiXCR, storing one row per CDR3 protein. This table has roughly 500,000 distinct CDR3 sequences, around 20% appearing once. The sequences come from PBMCs from the stem cell graft donor, collected from the stem cell graft. All receptors come from a human donor who donated a stem cell graft to a child with acute lymphoblastic leukemia.

This clonotype was seen ten or more times. The chain links TRBV10-3 to TRBJ2-1; tentative D call: TRBD1 (5 bases). Germline V lookup: CDR1 ENHRY, CDR2 SYGVKD. Trimming shortened V by 3 bases and J by 1 base, and 7 bases separated the two germline ends. The CDR3 has 14 amino acids. The CDR3 DNA reads as TGTGCCATCAGTGACAGGGTATCCTACAATGAGCAGTTCTTC. This translates into CAISDRVSYNEQFF.

This clonotype has more than one count but fewer than ten. The chain has TRBV29-1 and TRBJ1-1; the D gene is possibly TRBD1 (5 bases). Trimming took off 3 bases at V and 2 bases at J, with 7 bases between the two ends. CDR1 is SQVTM, CDR2 ANQGSEA, per germline. The CDR3 consists of 12 residues. The CDR3: CSVDQGNTEAFF. CDR3 coding DNA: TGCAGCGTTGACCAGGGAAACACTGAAGCTTTCTTT. The complete variable domain, with remaining parts taken from reference TRBV29-1 and TRBJ1-1, reads SAVISQKPSRDICQRGTSLTIQCQVDSQVTMMFWYRQQPGQSLTLIATANQGSEATYESGFVIDKFPISRPNLTFSTLTVSNMSPEDSSIYLCSVDQGNTEAFFGQGTRLTVV.

This clonotype was seen only a few times. The gene calls are TRBV28 and TRBJ2-3; D not certain. The CDR3 runs to 11 residues. V lost 7 bases and J lost 4, with 6 bases in between. The germline V gene encodes CDR1 MDHEN and CDR2 SYDVKM. CDR3 nucleotides: TGTGCCAGCACCGAGGCAGATACGCAGTATTTT. The encoded protein is CASTEADTQYF. Full variable domain (remainder filled in from reference TRBV28 and TRBJ2-3): DVKVTQSSRYLVKRTGEKVFLECVQDMDHENMFWYRQDPGLGLRLIYFSYDVKMKEKGDIPEGYSVSREKKERFSLILESASTNQTSMYLCASTEADTQYFGPGTRLTVL.

V and J are TRBV7-3 and TRBJ2-2, with TRBD2 matching over 11 bases. Germline V gives CDR1 SGHTA, CDR2 FQGTGA. V was clipped by 2 bases and J by 6 bases; unmatched bases: 8. The CDR3 spans 17 residues. The CDR3 sequence is CASSLGPGLAAAGELFF. The CDR3 DNA follows: TGTGCCAGCAGCTTAGGACCGGGACTAGCGGCCGCCGGGGAGCTGTTTTTT. The entire variable domain, with the rest obtained from reference TRBV7-3 and TRBJ2-2, is as follows: GAGVSQTPSNKVTEKGKYVELRCDPISGHTALYWYRQSLGQGPEFLIYFQGTGAADDSGLPNDRFFAVRPEGSVSTLKIQRTERGDSAVYLCASSLGPGLAAAGELFFGEGSRLTVL.

The rearrangement joins TRBV5-1 to TRBJ1-1; D perhaps matches TRBD1 (6 bases). V was cut by 0 bases and J by 8 bases, with 8 bases left in between. The CDR3 runs 12 residues. CDR1 and CDR2 (germline): SGHRS, YFSETQ. CDR3 nucleotide sequence: TGCGCCAGCAGCTTGGCGAGGGGGGAAGCTTTCTTT. Its translation: CASSLARGEAFF.

V and J are TRBV14 and TRBJ1-1, with 7 bases matching TRBD1. The germline V gene encodes CDR1 SGHDN and CDR2 FVKESK. V lost 6 bases to trimming and J lost 4 bases; unmatched junction nucleotides: 11. This CDR3 contains 15 residues. Written as DNA, the CDR3 is TGTGCCAGCAGGTACCCGGGACAGAAGATCACTGAAGCTTTCTTT. This encodes CASRYPGQKITEAFF.

This clonotype showed up just once. A junction boundary mismatches the germline segment, possibly from a read error. CDR3 amino acids: CSAISSGRATNSQYF. CDR3 sequence (DNA): TGCAGTGCCATTTCTAGCGGGAGGGCCACAAACAGTCAGTACTTC. This chain joins TRBV20-1 and TRBJ2-4, with TRBD2 identical over 12 bases. CDR3 length: 15 amino acids. CDR1 and CDR2 from the germline V gene are DFQATT and SNEGSKA (reference sequence).

This clonotype showed up just a few times. CDR3 region: CASSFGATYNEQFF. CDR3 coding DNA: TGTGCCAGCAGTTTCGGGGCAACCTACAATGAGCAGTTCTTC. The chain joins TRBV12-3 or TRBV12-4 to TRBJ2-1; the D call may be TRBD1 or TRBD2 (5 bases each). The CDR3 extends over 14 amino acids. Trimming pared 3 bases from V and 2 bases from J, leaving 8 bases between.

This clonotype has just a few counts. This rearrangement joins TRBV7-6 to TRBJ1-2, with TRBD1 identical over 7 bases. Trimming took 5 bases from V and 4 from J; bases not matched to a gene: 7. Germline V gene sequence: CDR1 SGHVS, CDR2 FNYEAQ. The CDR3 length is 14 residues. DNA for the CDR3: TGTGCCAGCAGCCGACAGGGCTACACCTATGGCTACACCTTC. Residues: CASSRQGYTYGYTF. Full variable domain (rest looked up from reference TRBV7-6 and TRBJ1-2): GAGVSQSPRYKVTKRGQDVALRCDPISGHVSLYWYRQALGQGPEFLTYFNYEAQQDKSGLPNDRFSAERPEGSISTLTIQRTEQRDSAMYRCASSRQGYTYGYTFGSGTRLTVV.

The V and J genes are TRBV4-1 and TRBJ1-1; D is unclear. CDR1 MGHRA and CDR2 YSYEKL come from the germline V gene. The CDR3 contains 13 residues. Trimming removed 4 bases from V and 6 bases from J, with 12 bases in between. The DNA of the CDR3 is TGCGCCAGCAGCCTATTGCGAGGGTCTGAAGCTTTCTTT. Translated, it gives CASSLLRGSEAFF.

This clonotype was seen a handful of times. The DNA of the CDR3 is TGCGCCAGCAGCACCGGACAGGGGGCGGTTGGCTACACCTTC. Translated, it gives CASSTGQGAVGYTF. The V call is TRBV5-1, the J call TRBJ1-2, with 11 bases identical to TRBD1. Losses at the gene ends were 4 bases for V and 7 bases for J; bases not matched to a gene: 6. The CDR3 contains 14 residues. Germline CDR1 and CDR2: SGHRS and YFSETQ.

The chain links TRBV7-3 to TRBJ1-6; 7 bases agree with TRBD1. CDR1 and CDR2 (germline): SGHTA, FQGTGA. CDR3 size: 14 residues. Trimming took 6 bases from V and 9 from J; bases not matched to a gene: 8. CDR3 nucleotide sequence: TGTGCCAGCAGGAGAGGACAGGCCCCTTCACCCCTCCACTTT. It specifies CASRRGQAPSPLHF.

This clonotype has only a few counts. The rearrangement uses TRBV7-9 and TRBJ2-7, with D possibly being TRBD1 (5 bases). From germline, CDR1 is SEHNR and CDR2 FQNEAQ (reference sequence). The CDR3 has 17 amino acids. V dropped 3 bases and J dropped 0 bases, with 18 bases sitting between them. CDR3 nucleotides: TGTGCCAGCAGCTTGCCTCCGAAGACAGAGAGCTCCTACGAGCAGTACTTC. Translation gives CASSLPPKTESSYEQYF.

The chain uses TRBV20-1 and TRBJ2-5; D gene unclear. CDR3 length equals 14 residues. CDR1 and CDR2 from the germline V gene are DFQATT and SNEGSKA (reference sequence). V lost 6 bases and J 2 bases, leaving 16 bases between the germline ends. CDR3 sequence: CSALPVGEQETQYF. CDR3 coding DNA: TGCAGTGCCCTCCCCGTTGGCGAGCAAGAGACCCAGTACTTC.

This clonotype was recorded at least ten times. The chain recombines TRBV12-3 or TRBV12-4 with TRBJ2-3; maybe TRBD1 (5 bases). CDR3 length: 16 amino acids. V was pared by 3 bases and J by 1 base, with 14 bases between. CDR3 bases: TGTGCCAGCAGTTTCGGCCCCCAGGGTGGCACAGATACGCAGTATTTT. The encoded protein is CASSFGPQGGTDTQYF.

This chain uses TRBV4-1 with TRBJ2-1; D assignment may be TRBD1 or TRBD2 (7 bases each). The CDR3 length is 17 residues. With 0 bases removed from V and 4 bases from J, the gap between germline ends came to 16 bases. Germline V gene data show CDR1 as MGHRA and CDR2 as YSYEKL. The CDR3 nucleotides read TGCGCCAGCAGCCAAGAGAAGCGGGGACAGCTTTACAATGAGCAGTTCTTC. Translating it yields CASSQEKRGQLYNEQFF.